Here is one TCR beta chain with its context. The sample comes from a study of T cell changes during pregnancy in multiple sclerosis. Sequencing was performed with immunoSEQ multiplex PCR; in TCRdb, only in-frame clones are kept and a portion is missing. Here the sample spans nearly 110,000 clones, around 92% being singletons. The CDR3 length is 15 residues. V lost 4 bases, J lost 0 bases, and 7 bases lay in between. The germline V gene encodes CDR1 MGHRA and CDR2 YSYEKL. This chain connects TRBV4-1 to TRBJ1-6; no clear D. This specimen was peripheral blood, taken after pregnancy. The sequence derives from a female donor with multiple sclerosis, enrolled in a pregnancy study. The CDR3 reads CASSPSRSYNSPLHF. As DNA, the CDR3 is TGCGCCAGCAGCCCCTCTCGCTCCTATAATTCACCCCTCCACTTT.